The 21 T cell receptor beta chains below all came from one sample that was sequenced in a study of T-cell reconstitution after alpha-beta-depleted transplantation in children. Preparation of the TCRbeta library involved a method that used unique molecular identifiers. TCRdb re-called the PCR reads with MiXCR, one entry per CDR3 protein. Among 350,000 to 400,000 distinct CDR3 sequences listed, roughly 20% were seen once. The sample in question was PBMCs from the stem cell graft donor, obtained from the stem cell graft. These receptors came from a human donor who donated a stem cell graft to a child with acute myeloid leukemia.

This rearrangement joins TRBV20-1 to TRBJ2-1; TRBD2 matches at 10 bases. The length of the CDR3 is 18 residues. Unmatched junction bases numbered 13, after V lost 3 bases and J lost 2 bases. Germline V gene lookup returns CDR1 DFQATT and CDR2 SNEGSKA (reference sequence). Here the CDR3 DNA reads TGCAGTGCTAGCCCCGCCCCCTCAGCGGGAGGGCCCTACAATGAGCAGTTCTTC. Encoded protein: CSASPAPSAGGPYNEQFF.

This clonotype was counted between two and nine times. This chain connects TRBV28 to TRBJ2-7; the D gene is possibly TRBD1 (6 bases). Per the germline V gene, CDR1 is MDHEN and CDR2 is SYDVKM. The CDR3 runs to 14 residues. V was trimmed by 7 bases and J by 1 base, leaving 14 bases between them. The DNA for the CDR3 is TGTGCCAGCACCCTCCGAGGGGGATCCTACGAGCAGTACTTC. This gives the protein CASTLRGGSYEQYF.

This clonotype was seen a few times. This CDR3 is CASNTGEKYNEQFF. The CDR3 DNA sequence: TGTGCCTCCAATACGGGGGAAAAGTACAATGAGCAGTTCTTC. The chain combines TRBV15 with TRBJ2-1, with D perhaps TRBD2 (6 bases). CDR1 LNHNV and CDR2 YYDKDF come from the germline V gene (reference sequence). This CDR3 region has 14 residues. Trimming took 11 bases from V and 4 from J, leaving 18 bases between them.

This clonotype was recorded many times. V is TRBV4-1 and J is TRBJ2-7; 8 bases agree with TRBD2. Per the germline V gene, CDR1 is MGHRA and CDR2 is YSYEKL. There are 17 residues in the CDR3. J lost 2 bases, V lost 4 bases, and 13 bases had no gene match. The CDR3 is CASSPLFREGITYEQYF. For the CDR3, the DNA is TGCGCCAGCAGCCCCTTGTTCCGGGAGGGTATTACCTACGAGCAGTACTTC.

This clonotype was recorded at least ten times. This rearrangement joins TRBV5-1 to TRBJ2-1; possibly TRBD1 for D (5 bases). Germline V gene data show CDR1 as SGHRS and CDR2 as YFSETQ. V lost 4 bases, J lost 0 bases, and 11 bases lay in between. CDR3 length: 15 residues. This CDR3 is CASSPDSSSYNEQFF. The DNA for the CDR3 is TGCGCCAGCAGCCCAGACAGTAGCTCCTACAATGAGCAGTTCTTC.

The chain is built from TRBV4-1 and TRBJ2-2; D not resolved. Per the germline V gene, CDR1 is MGHRA and CDR2 is YSYEKL. Between the trimmed V and J ends, which lost 4 bases and 0 bases, there was a span of 15 bases. The CDR3 extends over 17 amino acids. CDR3 protein: CASSLLAYRTNTGELFF. The CDR3 nucleotides are TGCGCCAGCAGCCTGCTGGCGTACCGCACGAACACCGGGGAGCTGTTTTTT.

This chain links TRBV6-1 with TRBJ2-2, with D uncertain. There are 15 residues in the CDR3. CDR1 and CDR2 (germline): MNHNS, SASEGT. V lost 6 bases and J 0 bases, leaving 11 bases between the germline ends. CDR3 nucleotides: TGTGCCAGCAGAAGACAACCTGCGAACACCGGGGAGCTGTTTTTT. This sequence encodes CASRRQPANTGELFF.

This clonotype came up many times. The genes are TRBV4-3 and TRBJ2-7; D unclear. Germline lookup yields CDR1 LGHNA and CDR2 YSLEER. The CDR3 is 14 residues long. The ends were cut back, 0 bases at V and 2 bases at J, with 8 bases in the middle. In DNA form, the CDR3 reads TGCGCCAGCAGCCAAGAGCGTTCCCCCTACGAGCAGTACTTC. Protein product: CASSQERSPYEQYF.

The chain is built from TRBV20-1 and TRBJ2-5, with 8 bases aligning to TRBD1. This CDR3 region has 14 residues. Losses at the gene ends were 4 bases for V and 2 bases for J; bases not matched to a gene: 6. The germline V gene encodes CDR1 DFQATT and CDR2 SNEGSKA (reference sequence). The CDR3 region is CSATRQGKQETQYF. Here the CDR3 DNA reads TGCAGTGCTACCAGACAGGGGAAACAAGAGACCCAGTACTTC.

This clonotype appeared a few times. The genes are TRBV12-3 or TRBV12-4 and TRBJ1-2, with TRBD1 matching over 10 bases. The trim removed 2 bases at V and 4 bases at J, leaving 16 bases unmatched. The CDR3 runs 19 residues. Here the CDR3 reads CASSLFLVDGRQGAYGYTF. DNA of the CDR3: TGTGCCAGCAGTTTATTTTTAGTTGATGGGAGACAGGGGGCCTATGGCTACACCTTC.

The rearrangement joins TRBV20-1 to TRBJ2-2; 7 bases line up with TRBD1. This CDR3 has 14 residues. V was pared by 5 bases and J by 7 bases, with 10 bases of the junction left unmatched. Per the germline V gene, CDR1 is DFQATT and CDR2 is SNEGSKA (reference sequence). In nucleotides, the CDR3 is TGCAGTGCTTCCTCACAGGGGCGTATCGGGGAGCTGTTTTTT. It encodes CSASSQGRIGELFF.

This clonotype occurred many times. The rearrangement uses TRBV5-1 and TRBJ2-7; D tentatively fits TRBD1 or TRBD2 (5 bases each). V lost 10 bases to trimming and J lost 5 bases, with 22 bases between them. CDR1 is SGHRS, CDR2 YFSETQ, per germline. The CDR3 loop spans 14 amino acids. The DNA for the CDR3 is TGCGCCGCCGGTGAGGGGCCCGATCCGGACGAGCAGTACTTC. Translated: CAAGEGPDPDEQYF.

This clonotype occurred a few times. The chain recombines TRBV25-1 with TRBJ2-1; D perhaps matches TRBD2 (5 bases). CDR1 is MGHDK and CDR2 is SYGVNS in the germline V gene. V lost 2 bases, J lost 7 bases, and 15 bases lay in between. The CDR3 spans 15 residues. DNA of the CDR3: TGTGCCAGCAGTGAAGGAGGCTTATACCCGAATGAGCAGTTCTTC. This gives the protein CASSEGGLYPNEQFF.

The table lists this clonotype with a few counts. This rearrangement joins TRBV6-1 to TRBJ2-7, with D possibly being TRBD1 (6 bases). Between the trimmed V and J ends, which lost 0 bases and 3 bases, there was a span of 12 bases. CDR1 and CDR2 (germline): MNHNS, SASEGT. CDR3 length: 15 residues. Here the CDR3 DNA reads TGTGCCAGCAGTGAAGCGTACAGGGCATACTACGAGCAGTACTTC. Amino acid sequence: CASSEAYRAYYEQYF.

This clonotype was counted only a few times. The J gene is TRBJ2-1, the V gene TRBV4-1; D not resolved. CDR1 MGHRA and CDR2 YSYEKL come from the germline V gene. This CDR3 region has 16 residues. V was clipped by 1 base and J by 0 bases, with 10 bases between them. The CDR3 protein is CASSQVHILSYNEQFF. The DNA of the CDR3 is TGCGCCAGCAGCCAAGTCCACATCCTCTCCTACAATGAGCAGTTCTTC.

The rearrangement links TRBV25-1 to TRBJ1-1, with a weak D call TRBD1 (5 bases). The CDR3 sequence is 13 residues long. In germline, CDR1 is MGHDK, CDR2 SYGVNS. The V end was cut by 5 bases, the J end by 4 bases, with 11 bases between. CDR3 sequence (DNA): TGTGCCAGCAGTCGGGCAGGGCGCACTGAAGCTTTCTTT. Its translation: CASSRAGRTEAFF.

This chain connects TRBV7-3 to TRBJ2-1; D not resolved. The CDR3 extends over 18 amino acids. Germline V gene lookup returns CDR1 SGHTA and CDR2 FQGTGA. V shed 1 base and J shed 3 bases, with 19 bases lying between them. The CDR3 bases are TGTGCCAGCAGCTTAAGTCAGTCGCAGCGCCAATTCTACAATGAGCAGTTCTTC. This sequence encodes CASSLSQSQRQFYNEQFF. Full variable domain (rest looked up from reference TRBV7-3 and TRBJ2-1): GAGVSQTPSNKVTEKGKYVELRCDPISGHTALYWYRQSLGQGPEFLIYFQGTGAADDSGLPNDRFFAVRPEGSVSTLKIQRTERGDSAVYLCASSLSQSQRQFYNEQFFGPGTRLTVL.

The J gene is TRBJ1-2, the V gene TRBV10-3; 7 bases map to TRBD1. CDR3 length: 16 residues. The V segment lost 4 bases and the J segment 8 bases; nucleotides outside the gene matches: 16. Germline CDR1 is ENHRY and CDR2 is SYGVKD. CDR3 loop: CAISAADTDRVGGYTF. DNA for the CDR3: TGTGCCATCAGTGCCGCCGACACCGACAGGGTGGGAGGCTACACCTTC.

The chain combines TRBV27 with TRBJ2-3; TRBD1 might be the D (6 bases). CDR1 is MNHEY, CDR2 SMNVEV, per germline (reference sequence). Deletions cut 4 bases from V and 6 bases from J, with 20 bases between. The CDR3 runs 16 residues. CDR3 sequence: CASSSAGTPGDDTQYF. The CDR3 DNA sequence: TGTGCCAGCAGTTCCGCCGGGACCCCAGGGGATGATACGCAGTATTTT.

The chain uses TRBV5-5 and TRBJ2-1; TRBD2 matches at 9 bases. Germline CDR1 and CDR2: SGHKS and YYEKEE (reference sequence). Trimming took 1 base from V and 4 from J; bases not matched to a gene: 9. This CDR3 comprises 17 residues. In DNA, the CDR3 is TGTGCCAGCAGCTTGAGGAACATAGCGGGGGCATACAATGAGCAGTTCTTC. This encodes CASSLRNIAGAYNEQFF.

This clonotype was observed a few times. This chain joins TRBV7-2 and TRBJ2-1, with TRBD2 as a possible D gene (5 bases). V was cut by 3 bases and J by 2 bases, with 8 bases left in between. Germline-derived CDR1 and CDR2 are SGHTA and FQGNSA. CDR3 length equals 14 residues. The chain's CDR3 is CASSFLRAYNEQFF. The CDR3 DNA follows: TGTGCCAGCAGCTTCCTGCGGGCCTACAATGAGCAGTTCTTC.